This T cell receptor (beta chain) was found in a study of T cell repertoires in cytomegalovirus infection. TCRdb re-derived calls from the reads in MiXCR, one entry per CDR3 protein. The sample lists 300,000 or so distinct CDR3 sequences, roughly 26% occurring once. CDR3 length equals 15 residues. The V gene's germline CDR1 is SGHAT and CDR2 FQNNGV. V lost 1 base to trimming and J lost 7 bases; unmatched junction nucleotides: 7. The sequence came from a human donor in good health (CMV status not recorded). Some clones in this sample may be carry-over from other donors' samples. The chain joins TRBV11-2 to TRBJ1-5, with 7 positions matching TRBD1. The sample taken for sequencing was PBMCs. The CDR3 is CASSLAPGGDQPQHF. In DNA form, the CDR3 reads TGTGCCAGCAGCTTAGCCCCAGGGGGGGACCAGCCCCAGCATTTT.